Below, one TCR beta chain is given with its context. Its cognate antigen is unknown. Libraries were prepared by immunoSEQ multiplex PCR; TCRdb keeps only in-frame clonotypes and omits some of them. The table includes millions of clones, 85% to 95% detected once. Trimming removed 6 bases at V and 0 bases at J, with 9 bases between. Germline V gene sequence: CDR1 KGHSH, CDR2 LQKENI. The CDR3 spans 14 residues. These data belong to a study of shared clonotypes between healthy human individuals. Study in general: Donors had three CD4 naive, three CD4 memory, two CD8 naive and one CD8 memory plate apiece. Study findings and constraints: The rarefaction results pointed to incomplete sorted-subset sequencing despite large depth. Non-shared clonotypes displayed generation probabilities falling below those of clonotypes present in all four donors.

This TCR came from a young man in good health. Sequencing was carried out using naive CD4+ T cells sorted from blood. Subset given: CD45RA+ positively selected. The chain combines TRBV18 with TRBJ1-5; the D is unclear. The CDR3 DNA is TGTGCCAGCTCTTCAGAGTATAGCAATCAGCCCCAGCATTTT. The encoded protein is CASSSEYSNQPQHF.